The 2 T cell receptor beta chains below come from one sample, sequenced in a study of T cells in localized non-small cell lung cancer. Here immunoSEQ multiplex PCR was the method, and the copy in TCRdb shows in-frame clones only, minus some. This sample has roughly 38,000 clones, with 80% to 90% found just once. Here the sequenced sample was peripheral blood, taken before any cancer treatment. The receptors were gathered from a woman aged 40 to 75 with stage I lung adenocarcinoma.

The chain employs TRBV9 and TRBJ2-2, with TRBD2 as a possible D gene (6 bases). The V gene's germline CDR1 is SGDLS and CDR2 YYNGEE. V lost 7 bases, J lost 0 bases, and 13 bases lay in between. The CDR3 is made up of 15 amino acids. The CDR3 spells CASGSSGANTGELFF. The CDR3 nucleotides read TGTGCCAGCGGGAGTAGCGGCGCGAACACCGGGGAGCTGTTTTTT.

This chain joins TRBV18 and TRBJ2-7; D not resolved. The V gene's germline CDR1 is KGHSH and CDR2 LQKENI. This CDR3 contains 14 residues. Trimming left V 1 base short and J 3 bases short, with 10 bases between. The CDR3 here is CASSPLRQGYEQYF. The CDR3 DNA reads TGTGCCAGCTCACCACTAAGGCAAGGCTACGAGCAGTACTTC.